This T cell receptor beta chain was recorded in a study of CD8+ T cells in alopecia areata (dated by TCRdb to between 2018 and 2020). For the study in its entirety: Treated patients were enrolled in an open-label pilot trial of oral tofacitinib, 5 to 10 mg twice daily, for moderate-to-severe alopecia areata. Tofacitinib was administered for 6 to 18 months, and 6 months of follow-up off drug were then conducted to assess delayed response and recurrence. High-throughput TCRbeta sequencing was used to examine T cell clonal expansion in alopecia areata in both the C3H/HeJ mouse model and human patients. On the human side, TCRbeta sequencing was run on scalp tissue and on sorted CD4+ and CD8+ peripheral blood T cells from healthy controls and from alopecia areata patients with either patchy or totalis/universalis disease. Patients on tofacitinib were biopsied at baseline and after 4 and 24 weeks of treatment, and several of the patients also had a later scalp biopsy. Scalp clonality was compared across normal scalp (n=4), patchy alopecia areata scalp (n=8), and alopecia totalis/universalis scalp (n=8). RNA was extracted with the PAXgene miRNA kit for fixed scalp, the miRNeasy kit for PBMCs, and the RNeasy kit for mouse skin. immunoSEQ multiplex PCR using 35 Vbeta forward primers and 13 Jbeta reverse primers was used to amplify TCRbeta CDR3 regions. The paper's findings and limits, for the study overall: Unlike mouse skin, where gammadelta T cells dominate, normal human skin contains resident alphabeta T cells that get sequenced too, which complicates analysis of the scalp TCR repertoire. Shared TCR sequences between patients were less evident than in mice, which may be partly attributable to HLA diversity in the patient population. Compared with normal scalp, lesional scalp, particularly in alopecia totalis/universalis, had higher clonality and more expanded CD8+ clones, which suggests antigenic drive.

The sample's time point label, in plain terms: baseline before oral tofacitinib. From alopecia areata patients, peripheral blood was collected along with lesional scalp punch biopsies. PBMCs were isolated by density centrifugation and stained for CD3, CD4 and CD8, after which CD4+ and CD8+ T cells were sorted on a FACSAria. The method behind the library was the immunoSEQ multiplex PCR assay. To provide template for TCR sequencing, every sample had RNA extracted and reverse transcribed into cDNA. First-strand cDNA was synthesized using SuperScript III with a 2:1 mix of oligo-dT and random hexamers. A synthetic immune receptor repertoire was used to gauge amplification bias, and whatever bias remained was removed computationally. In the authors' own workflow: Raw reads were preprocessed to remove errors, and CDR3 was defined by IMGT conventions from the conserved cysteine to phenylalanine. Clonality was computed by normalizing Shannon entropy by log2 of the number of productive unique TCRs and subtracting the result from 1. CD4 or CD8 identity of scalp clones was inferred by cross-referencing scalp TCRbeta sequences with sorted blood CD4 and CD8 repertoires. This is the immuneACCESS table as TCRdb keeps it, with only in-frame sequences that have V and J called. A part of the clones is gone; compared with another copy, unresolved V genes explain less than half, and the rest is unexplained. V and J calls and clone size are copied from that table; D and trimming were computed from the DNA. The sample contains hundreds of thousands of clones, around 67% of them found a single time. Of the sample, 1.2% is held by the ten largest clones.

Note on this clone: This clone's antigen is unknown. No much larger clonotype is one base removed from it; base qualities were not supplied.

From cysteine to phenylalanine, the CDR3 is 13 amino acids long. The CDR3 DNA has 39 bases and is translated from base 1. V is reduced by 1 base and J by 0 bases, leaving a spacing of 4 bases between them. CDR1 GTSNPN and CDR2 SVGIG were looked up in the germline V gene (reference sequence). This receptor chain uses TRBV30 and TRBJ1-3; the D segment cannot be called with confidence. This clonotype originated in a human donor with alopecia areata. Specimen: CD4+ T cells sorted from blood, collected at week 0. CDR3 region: CAWSATSGNTIYF. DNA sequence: TGTGCCTGGAGTGCCACCTCTGGAAACACCATATATTTT.